What follows is one T cell receptor beta chain and its context. The data were taken from a study of T cell changes during pregnancy in multiple sclerosis. The assay was immunoSEQ multiplex PCR, and TCRdb's table has in-frame clones only and misses some. Of around 80,000 clones listed, 92% are singletons. V was clipped by 1 base and J by 6 bases; unmatched bases: 5. Germline CDR1 is MGHDK and CDR2 is SYGVNS. The CDR3 is 15 amino acids. This TCR was recovered from a female donor with multiple sclerosis, enrolled in a pregnancy study. This specimen was peripheral blood, taken before pregnancy. The gene calls are TRBV25-1 and TRBJ2-1, with TRBD2 matching 8 bases. CDR3 in DNA: TGTGCCAGCAGTGAATCCGTAGCGGGATTCAATGAGCAGTTCTTC. Protein sequence: CASSESVAGFNEQFF.